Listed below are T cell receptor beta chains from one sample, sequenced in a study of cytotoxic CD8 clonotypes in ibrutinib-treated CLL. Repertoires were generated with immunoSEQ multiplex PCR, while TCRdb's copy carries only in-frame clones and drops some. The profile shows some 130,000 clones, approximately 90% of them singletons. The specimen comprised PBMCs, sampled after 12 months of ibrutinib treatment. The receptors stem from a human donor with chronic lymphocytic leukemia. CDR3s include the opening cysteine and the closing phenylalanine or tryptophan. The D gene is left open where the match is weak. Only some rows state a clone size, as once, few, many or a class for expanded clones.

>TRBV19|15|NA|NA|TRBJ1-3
TGTGCCAGTAGTACCCGACGGATCTCTGGAAACACCATATATTTT
CASSTRRISGNTIYF
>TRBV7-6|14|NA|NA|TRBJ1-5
TGTGCCAGCAGCTTAGGGGCCGGAAATCAGCCCCAGCATTTT
CASSLGAGNQPQHF
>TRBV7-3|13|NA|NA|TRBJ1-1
TGTGCCAGCAGCGGGTCCGGGAACACTGAAGCTTTCTTT
CASSGSGNTEAFF
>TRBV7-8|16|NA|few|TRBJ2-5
TGTGCCAGCACCCGCATCGGAGGGGGCGAGGGGGAGACCCAGTACTTC
CASTRIGGGEGETQYF
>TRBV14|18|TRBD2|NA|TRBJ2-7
TGTGCCAGCAGCCAAGATTTCGGCCCGGTAGCGGGAGTCTACGAGCAGTACTTC
CASSQDFGPVAGVYEQYF
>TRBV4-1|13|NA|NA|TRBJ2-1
TGCGCCAGCAGCCACTCAACTAGTGGTGAGCAGTTCTTC
CASSHSTSGEQFF
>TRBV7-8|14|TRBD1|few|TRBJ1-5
TGTGCCAGCACGCTCACGGACAGGGAACAGCCCCAGCATTTT
CASTLTDREQPQHF
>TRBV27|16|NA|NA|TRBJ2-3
TGTGCCAGCAGTTTGCCTGGACCAATTAGCACAGATACGCAGTATTTT
CASSLPGPISTDTQYF
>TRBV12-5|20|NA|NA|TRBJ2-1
TGTGCTAGTGGTTCCTCCGGGGGCCAGGGGGGATCAGTAGGCTACAATGAGCAGTTCTTC
CASGSSGGQGGSVGYNEQFF
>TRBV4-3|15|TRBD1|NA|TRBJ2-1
TGCGCCAGCAGCCAAGAGGGACAGGGAAACAATGAGCAGTTCTTC
CASSQEGQGNNEQFF
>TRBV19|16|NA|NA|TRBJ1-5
TGTGCCAGCCGCGCCAGAGCAGGGGATTTGAATCAGCCCCAGCATTTT
CASRARAGDLNQPQHF
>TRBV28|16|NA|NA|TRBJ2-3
TGTGCCAGCAGTCCCTCCCTAGTGGTCATGGCAGATACGCAGTATTTT
CASSPSLVVMADTQYF
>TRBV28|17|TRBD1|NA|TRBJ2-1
TGTGCCAGCAGTGCGGACAGGGGCGCCAGCTCCTACAATGAGCAGTTCTTC
CASSADRGASSYNEQFF
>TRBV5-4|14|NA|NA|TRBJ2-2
TGTGCCAGCAGCTTCATGGGAAACACCGGGGAGCTGTTTTTT
CASSFMGNTGELFF
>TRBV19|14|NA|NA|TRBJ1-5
TGTGCCAGTAGCCCACAGGTAGCCAATCAGCCCCAGCATTTT
CASSPQVANQPQHF
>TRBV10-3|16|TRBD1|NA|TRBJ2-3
TGTGCCATCAGTATGACAGGGGGCGCCACGACAGATACGCAGTATTTT
CAISMTGGATTDTQYF
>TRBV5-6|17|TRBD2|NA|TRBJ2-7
TGTGCCAGCAGCGATGGGGCTAGCGGGGCTAACTCCTACGAGCAGTACTTC
CASSDGASGANSYEQYF
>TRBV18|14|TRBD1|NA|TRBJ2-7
TGTGCCAGCTCACCTGACAGGGGGCTGTACGAGCAGTACTTC
CASSPDRGLYEQYF
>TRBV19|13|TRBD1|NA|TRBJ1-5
TGTGCCAGTAGGGACAGGGAGAATCAGCCCCAGCATTTT
CASRDRENQPQHF
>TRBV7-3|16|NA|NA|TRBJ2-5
TGTGCCAGCAGCCCGACGACAGGACCGGGAGAAGTGACCCAGTACTTC
CASSPTTGPGEVTQYF
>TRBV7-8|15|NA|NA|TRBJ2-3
TGTGCCAGCAGCTTAAGCTTTGTTGGGCGGGATACGCAGTATTTT
CASSLSFVGRDTQYF
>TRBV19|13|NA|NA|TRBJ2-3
TGTGCCAGCCGGAGGGGGGGGACAGATACGCAGTATTTT
CASRRGGTDTQYF
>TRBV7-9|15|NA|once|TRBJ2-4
TGTGCCAGCAGCCAATCCCCAAACGCCAAAAACATTCAGTACTTC
CASSQSPNAKNIQYF
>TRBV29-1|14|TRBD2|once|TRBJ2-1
TGCAGCGTTGTTAGCGGGAGTGGCTACAATGAGCAGTTCTTC
CSVVSGSGYNEQFF
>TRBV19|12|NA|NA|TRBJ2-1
TGTGCCAGTAGTATACGGGTGAATGAGCAGTTCTTC
CASSIRVNEQFF
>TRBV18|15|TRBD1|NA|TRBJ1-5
TGTGCCAGCTCACTCGGACAGGGCGATAATCAGCCCCAGCATTTT
CASSLGQGDNQPQHF
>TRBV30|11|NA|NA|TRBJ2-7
TGTGCCTGGAGTGTACTGGCCGAGCAGTACTTC
CAWSVLAEQYF
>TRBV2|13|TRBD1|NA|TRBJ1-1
TGTGCCAGCAGTGAAAGGGACAGAAGTAAAGCTTTCTTT
CASSERDRSKAFF
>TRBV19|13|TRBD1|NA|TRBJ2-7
TGTGCCAGTAGTATAACAGGGGCGAACGAGCAGTACTTC
CASSITGANEQYF
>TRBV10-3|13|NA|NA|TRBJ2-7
TGTGCCATCAGTGATATAGGGGCTATGGAGCAGTACTTC
CAISDIGAMEQYF
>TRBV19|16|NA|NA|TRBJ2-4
TGTGCCAGTAGCTCCCTAAGGACCGGGGTACAAAACATTCAGTACTTC
CASSSLRTGVQNIQYF
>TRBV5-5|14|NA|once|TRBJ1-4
TGTGCCAGCAGCTTAACAGGGCTAGGGGAAAAACTGTTTTTT
CASSLTGLGEKLFF
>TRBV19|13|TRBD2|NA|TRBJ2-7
TGTGCCAGTAGTGCCCCCGGGAGGTACGAGCAGTACTTC
CASSAPGRYEQYF
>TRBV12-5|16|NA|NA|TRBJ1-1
TGTGCTAGTGGTTTTTGGATCGGCGGTGAGGACACTGAAGCTTTCTTT
CASGFWIGGEDTEAFF
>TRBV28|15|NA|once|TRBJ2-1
TGTGCCAGCAGTTTCCAACCCACTACAGGGTTTGGGCAGTTCTTC
CASSFQPTTGFGQFF
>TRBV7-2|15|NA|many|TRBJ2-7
TGTGCCAGCAGCTTAGATGCGGGGCCTTGGGACGAGCAGTACTTC
CASSLDAGPWDEQYF
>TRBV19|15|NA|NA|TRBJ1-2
TGTGCCAGTACCAACCTGGGACTGGGGATTTATGGCTACACCTTC
CASTNLGLGIYGYTF
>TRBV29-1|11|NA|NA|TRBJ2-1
TGCAGCGTTGGTCAGGGTAATGAGCAGTTCTTC
CSVGQGNEQFF
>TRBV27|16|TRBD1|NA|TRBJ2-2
TGTGCCAGCAGTGCGACCGGGACAGGGATGCCCGGGGAGCTGTTTTTT
CASSATGTGMPGELFF
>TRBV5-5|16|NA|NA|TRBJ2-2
TGTGCCAGCAGCTTGGGACTTCGTCCGCCGGGCGGGGAGCTGTTTTTT
CASSLGLRPPGGELFF
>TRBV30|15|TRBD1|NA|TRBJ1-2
TGTGCCACACACGAGGGGACAGGGCGAACCTATGGCTACACCTTC
CATHEGTGRTYGYTF
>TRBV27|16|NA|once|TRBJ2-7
TGTGCCAGGAGCTACCAAAGTCAGGGAGTCTGCTACGAGCAGTACTTC
CARSYQSQGVCYEQYF
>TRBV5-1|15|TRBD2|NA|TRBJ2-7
TGCGCCAGCAGCTTGCCCCTAGCGGGAGACTACGAGCAGTACTTC
CASSLPLAGDYEQYF
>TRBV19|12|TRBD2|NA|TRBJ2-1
TGTGCCAGTAGTATGGGACTAGATGAGCAGTTCTTC
CASSMGLDEQFF
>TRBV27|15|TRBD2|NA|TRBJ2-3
TGTGCCAGCAGAGGTACAAGCGGGAGGGCACATACGCAGTATTTT
CASRGTSGRAHTQYF
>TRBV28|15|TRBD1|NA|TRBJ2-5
TGTGCCAGCAGTGCAGGGGGATCAGTGAAAGAGACCCAGTACTTC
CASSAGGSVKETQYF
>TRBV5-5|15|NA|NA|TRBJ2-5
TGTGCCAGCAGCTTGGCCGGTAGTGGTGGAGAGACCCAGTACTTC
CASSLAGSGGETQYF
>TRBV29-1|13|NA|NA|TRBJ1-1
TGCAGCGTTGGTGAAGGGAAGAGCACTGAAGCTTTCTTT
CSVGEGKSTEAFF
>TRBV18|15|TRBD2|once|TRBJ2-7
TGTGCCAGCTCACCGGTCGGGCTAGCGGAAGGGGAGCAGTACTTC
CASSPVGLAEGEQYF
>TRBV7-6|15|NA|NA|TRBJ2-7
TGTGCCAGCAGCCAGCGGGACAGACCGACGGGGGAGCAGTACTTC
CASSQRDRPTGEQYF
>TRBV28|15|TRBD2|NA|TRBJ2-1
TGTGCCAGCAGTCCGGCTAGCGGGAGGAGCGGTGAGCAGTTCTTC
CASSPASGRSGEQFF
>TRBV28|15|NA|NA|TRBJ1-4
TGTGCCAGCAGTTTATTCGGGGAAACTAATGAAAAACTGTTTTTT
CASSLFGETNEKLFF
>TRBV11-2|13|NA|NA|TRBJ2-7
TGTGCCAGCAGCCCCGGAGGTCACTACGAGCAGTACTTC
CASSPGGHYEQYF
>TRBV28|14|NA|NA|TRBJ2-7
TGTGCCAGCAGGTTGACAGCGAGCTCCTACGAGCAGTACTTC
CASRLTASSYEQYF
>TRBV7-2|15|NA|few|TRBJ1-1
TGTGCCAGCAGCTTAGGTTCGGGCACGAACACTGAAGCTTTCTTT
CASSLGSGTNTEAFF
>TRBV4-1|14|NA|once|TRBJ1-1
TGCGCCAGCAGCCATGAGGGACGGAACACTGAAGCTTTCTTT
CASSHEGRNTEAFF
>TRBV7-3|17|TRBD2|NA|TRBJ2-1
TGTGCCAGCAGCTCTTGGGGGACTAGCGAATCCTACAATGAGCAGTTCTTC
CASSSWGTSESYNEQFF
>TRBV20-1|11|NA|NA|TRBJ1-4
TGCAGTGCTGATTTTAATGAAAAACTGTTTTTT
CSADFNEKLFF
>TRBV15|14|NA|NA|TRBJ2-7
TGTGCCACCAGCAGAGGCCAAAACTCCTACGAGCAGTACTTC
CATSRGQNSYEQYF
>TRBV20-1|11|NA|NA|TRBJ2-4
TGCAGTGCTAGAGACGAGAGCATTCAGTACTTC
CSARDESIQYF